These 13 T cell receptor beta chains share one sample of origin, sequenced in a study of blood T cell repertoires in COVID-19. Repertoires were generated with immunoSEQ multiplex PCR, while TCRdb's copy carries only in-frame clones and drops some. The sample has 150,000 to 200,000 clones; 82% are singletons. Material: PBMCs or T cells enriched from blood (not recorded which). Receptors originate from a woman between 55 and 75 years old with acute COVID-19.

This clone was counted only a few times. The V and J genes are TRBV3-1 (or the pseudogene TRBV3-2) and TRBJ2-2; TRBD2 aligns across 8 bases. The germline V gene encodes CDR1 LGHDT and CDR2 YNNKEL (reference sequence). The trim removed 5 bases at V and 1 base at J, leaving 15 bases unmatched. This CDR3 is built from 19 residues. DNA of the CDR3: TGTGCCAGCAGCTCCTGGTTAATCTCCACTAGCGGGAACACCGGGGAGCTGTTTTTT. Its translation is CASSSWLISTSGNTGELFF.

The count of this clone is one. The rearrangement links TRBV7-2 to TRBJ1-6; 7 bases align to TRBD1. Germline lookup yields CDR1 SGHTA and CDR2 FQGNSA. The V and J ends lost 5 bases and 9 bases, in that order; junction bases with no gene match: 13. The CDR3 sequence is 16 residues long. The CDR3 reads CASSPHLDRLGSPLHF. In DNA form, the CDR3 reads TGTGCCAGCAGCCCCCATCTGGACAGGCTCGGTTCACCCCTCCACTTT.

The gene calls are TRBV19 and TRBJ1-2, with a possible D match to TRBD1 (5 bases). CDR3 length equals 12 residues. CDR1 and CDR2 (germline): LNHDA, SQIVND (reference sequence). V was shortened by 6 bases and J by 1 base, with 6 bases between the two germline ends. The CDR3 region has the DNA TGTGCCAGTAGAGGGGTTAACTATGGCTACACCTTC. Translating it yields CASRGVNYGYTF.

The chain couples TRBV5-4 to TRBJ2-5; weak D call: TRBD2 (7 bases). The germline V gene has CDR1 SGHNT and CDR2 YYREEE (reference sequence). This CDR3 is built from 14 residues. The germline V and J ends were trimmed by 6 bases and 4 bases, with 16 bases remaining between them. The CDR3 DNA follows: TGTGCCAGCACCCAGCCGGGGGGCGGAGAGACCCAGTACTTC. As protein: CASTQPGGGETQYF.

The chain links TRBV5-4 to TRBJ1-4; D is possibly TRBD1 (6 bases). Trimming took 5 bases from V and 3 from J, leaving 17 bases between them. The CDR3 spans 16 residues. Germline V gene lookup returns CDR1 SGHNT and CDR2 YYREEE (reference sequence). The CDR3 loop is CASSSSQTGANEKLFF. CDR3 bases: TGTGCCAGCAGTTCTAGCCAGACAGGCGCTAATGAAAAACTGTTTTTT.

This clone appeared a few times. The chain employs TRBV7-8 and TRBJ1-6, with unresolved D. This CDR3 contains 15 residues. CDR1 and CDR2 from the germline V gene are SGHVS and FQNEAQ. The germline V and J ends were trimmed by 1 base and 5 bases, with 9 bases remaining between them. This CDR3 is CASSLVGANNSPLHF. The DNA of the CDR3 is TGTGCCAGCAGCTTAGTGGGAGCTAATAATTCACCCCTCCACTTT.

The V gene is TRBV6-4, the J gene TRBJ1-1; a possible D gene is TRBD1 (5 bases). V gave up 4 bases and J gave up 2 bases, with 11 bases separating them. The germline CDR1 and CDR2 sequences are MRHNA and SNTAGT. The CDR3 loop spans 14 amino acids. This CDR3 reads CASSGEQDNTEAFF. The CDR3, as DNA: TGTGCCAGCAGTGGGGAACAGGACAACACTGAAGCTTTCTTT.

The genes are TRBV15 and TRBJ1-4; possibly TRBD1 for D (5 bases). With 4 bases removed from V and 2 bases from J, the gap between germline ends came to 14 bases. This CDR3 comprises 16 residues. Germline V gives CDR1 LNHNV, CDR2 YYDKDF (reference sequence). The CDR3 reads CATSKFRGNTNEKLFF. For the CDR3, the DNA is TGTGCCACCAGCAAGTTTAGGGGTAACACTAATGAAAAACTGTTTTTT.

For the CDR3, the DNA is TGTGCCAGTAGGAAAGGGCCAGGGGGCGGGGAGCTGTTTTTT. Amino acids: CASRKGPGGGELFF. The genes are TRBV19 and TRBJ2-2; 7 nucleotides agree with TRBD1. Germline V CDR1 and CDR2: LNHDA, SQIVND (reference sequence). J lost 7 bases, V lost 6 bases, and 8 bases had no gene match. The CDR3 totals 14 residues. The full variable domain, with the rest looked up from reference TRBV19 and TRBJ2-2, is DGGITQSPKYLFRKEGQNVTLSCEQNLNHDAMYWYRQDPGQGLRLIYYSQIVNDFQKGDIAEGYSVSREKKESFPLTVTSAQKNPTAFYLCASRKGPGGGELFFGEGSRLTVL.

J is TRBJ1-3 and V is TRBV5-1; TRBD1 might be the D (5 bases). This CDR3 comprises 15 residues. V was pared by 2 bases and J by 0 bases, with 9 bases between. Germline V gives CDR1 SGHRS, CDR2 YFSETQ. CDR3 region: CASSLGHNSGNTIYF. CDR3 nucleotide sequence: TGCGCCAGCAGCTTAGGACATAACTCTGGAAACACCATATATTTT.

The chain combines TRBV5-1 with TRBJ2-3; 13 bases align to TRBD2. Germline CDR1 is SGHRS and CDR2 is YFSETQ. This CDR3 spans 23 amino acids. The ends lost 0 bases at V and 2 bases at J; junction bases unmatched: 21. The CDR3 DNA reads as TGCGCCAGCAGCTTGGCCAAGGCGACTAGCGGGGGGATAACCATTTTTTACACAGATACGCAGTATTTT. Its translation is CASSLAKATSGGITIFYTDTQYF. Full variable domain (rest looked up from reference TRBV5-1 and TRBJ2-3): KAGVTQTPRYLIKTRGQQVTLSCSPISGHRSVSWYQQTPGQGLQFLFEYFSETQRNKGNFPGRFSGRQFSNSRSEMNVSTLELGDSALYLCASSLAKATSGGITIFYTDTQYFGPGTRLTVL.

This clone has more than one count but fewer than ten. V is TRBV27 and J is TRBJ1-4; D not resolved. Germline V gene data show CDR1 as MNHEY and CDR2 as SMNVEV (reference sequence). V gave up 7 bases and J gave up 0 bases, with 15 bases separating them. The CDR3 consists of 16 residues. The CDR3 nucleotides are TGTGCCAGCACCTTACCGCTGGTAGCAACTAATGAAAAACTGTTTTTT. Translating it yields CASTLPLVATNEKLFF.

V is TRBV5-1 and J is TRBJ2-1, with 8 bases lining up with TRBD2. Trimming at V came to 2 bases and at J to 2 bases, leaving 6 bases not matched to a gene. This CDR3 contains 16 residues. Germline assignment: CDR1 SGHRS and CDR2 YFSETQ. The CDR3 nucleotides are TGCGCCAGCAGCTTTTCCGGGGGGGCTGCCTACAATGAGCAGTTCTTC. Protein sequence: CASSFSGGAAYNEQFF.